Shown below are 19 T cell receptor beta chains from a single sample sequenced in a study of CD8 T cells in ankylosing spondylitis. TCRdb re-called the 5' RACE reads with MiXCR, one entry per CDR3 protein. The data hold about 150,000 distinct CDR3 sequences, with about 42% observed a single time. Source material: synovial fluid, either unsorted or a sorted T cell fraction (not recorded which). Receptors were obtained from a male donor with ankylosing spondylitis.

V is TRBV4-2 and J is TRBJ2-1, with D hard to call. This CDR3 spans 15 amino acids. Germline CDR1 and CDR2: LGHNA and YNFKEQ. V dropped 1 base and J dropped 2 bases, with 9 bases sitting between them. DNA of the CDR3: TGTGCCAGCAGCCAAGTGGTAGACGCCTACAATGAGCAGTTCTTC. It is translated as CASSQVVDAYNEQFF.

This clonotype was seen only a few times. The chain carries TRBV5-6 and TRBJ2-7; 11 bases align to TRBD2. This CDR3 spans 14 amino acids. With 4 bases clipped from V and 2 bases from J, the junction kept 2 bases outside the gene matches. CDR1 is SGHDT, CDR2 YYEEEE, per germline. The CDR3, as DNA: TGTGCCAGCAGCGATAGCGGGAGGGCCTACGAGCAGTACTTC. Protein sequence: CASSDSGRAYEQYF.

Only a few counts were recorded for this clonotype. The rearrangement joins TRBV6-1 to TRBJ2-1; the D is unclear. The CDR3 length is 16 residues. The ends were cut back, 3 bases at V and 2 bases at J, with 14 bases in the middle. Germline loops: CDR1 MNHNS, CDR2 SASEGT. CDR3 sequence: CASSEVPNGAYNEQFF. The CDR3 DNA reads TGTGCCAGCAGTGAGGTCCCGAATGGAGCCTACAATGAGCAGTTCTTC.

V usage is TRBV18 and J usage is TRBJ1-1, with D unresolved. Trimming cost V 4 bases and J 1 base, with 10 bases left between them. The CDR3 is 14 amino acids. Looked up from germline, CDR1 is KGHSH and CDR2 is LQKENI. The CDR3 spells CASSRGRANTEAFF. DNA of the CDR3: TGTGCCAGCTCACGCGGACGGGCGAACACTGAAGCTTTCTTT. Full variable domain (outside the CDR3, taken from reference TRBV18 and TRBJ1-1): NAGVMQNPRHLVRRRGQEARLRCSPMKGHSHVYWYRQLPEEGLKFMVYLQKENIIDESGMPKERFSAEFPKEGPSILRIQQVVRGDSAAYFCASSRGRANTEAFFGQGTRLTVV.

The gene calls are TRBV27 and TRBJ2-5, with D possibly being TRBD2 (6 bases). CDR3 length: 14 residues. Trimming took off 5 bases at V and 2 bases at J, with 12 bases between the two ends. Germline CDR1 reads MNHEY; CDR2 reads SMNVEV (reference sequence). The CDR3 nucleotides read TGTGCCAGCAGTCTCCGGGCGGGGCAAGAGACCCAGTACTTC. This sequence encodes CASSLRAGQETQYF.

This clonotype occurred a few times. Here the CDR3 reads CASTAGWNTEAFF. For the CDR3, the DNA is TGTGCCAGCACCGCGGGGTGGAATACTGAAGCTTTCTTT. The rearrangement uses TRBV7-3 and TRBJ1-1, with D uncertain. Germline assignment: CDR1 SGHTA and CDR2 FQGTGA. This CDR3 has 13 amino acids. The V end was cut by 7 bases, the J end by 5 bases, with 14 bases between.

The chain has TRBV10-3 and TRBJ2-1; D ambiguous. The CDR3 has 15 residues. Germline V lookup: CDR1 ENHRY, CDR2 SYGVKD. V was shortened by 3 bases and J by 9 bases, with 18 bases between the two germline ends. The CDR3, as DNA: TGTGCCATCAGTGACGCCCCGACCCGGGTTGTTGAGCAGTTCTTC. The encoded protein is CAISDAPTRVVEQFF.

The chain combines TRBV11-2 with TRBJ2-7; the D gene is possibly TRBD1 (6 bases). The CDR3 totals 19 residues. Germline CDR1 SGHAT, CDR2 FQNNGV. V shed 1 base and J shed 2 bases, with 24 bases lying between them. CDR3 DNA sequence: TGTGCCAGCAGCTTAGGGTCGTTCGGTCCAGCCAGGGACACCTACGAGCAGTACTTC. Its protein is CASSLGSFGPARDTYEQYF.

The V gene is TRBV27, the J gene TRBJ2-1, with D maybe TRBD2 (5 bases). V lost 3 bases, J lost 10 bases, and 13 bases lay in between. Germline-derived CDR1 and CDR2 are MNHEY and SMNVEV (reference sequence). This CDR3 contains 13 residues. CDR3 protein: CASSFAGLGEQFF. CDR3 DNA sequence: TGTGCCAGCAGTTTCGCGGGTCTAGGGGAGCAGTTCTTC.

This rearrangement joins TRBV19 to TRBJ1-5; 9 bases are shared with TRBD1. V was clipped by 3 bases and J by 9 bases; unmatched bases: 9. The V gene's germline CDR1 is LNHDA and CDR2 SQIVND (reference sequence). This CDR3 region has 15 residues. The CDR3 here is CASSILTGGLGPQHF. CDR3 coding DNA: TGTGCCAGTAGTATTTTAACAGGGGGCTTGGGGCCCCAGCATTTT.

V usage is TRBV5-4 and J usage is TRBJ2-1; 11 nucleotides align to TRBD1. In germline, CDR1 is SGHNT, CDR2 YYREEE (reference sequence). The CDR3 extends over 22 amino acids. V lost 1 base to trimming and J lost 5 bases; unmatched junction nucleotides: 23. DNA for the CDR3: TGTGCCAGCAGCTTGCAACGGGGACAGGGGGTTTGGTCGTCCTCTCACCACAATGAGCAGTTCTTC. This encodes CASSLQRGQGVWSSSHHNEQFF.

The rearrangement links TRBV6-5 to TRBJ2-5; D not resolved. The V and J ends lost 0 bases and 2 bases respectively, with 16 bases between them. The length of the CDR3 is 17 residues. The V gene's germline CDR1 is MNHEY and CDR2 SVGAGI. As DNA, the CDR3 is TGTGCCAGCAGTTACTCGGGATGGGCAGGCTCACAAGAGACCCAGTACTTC. As protein: CASSYSGWAGSQETQYF.

This clonotype has a count of ten or more. The chain links TRBV15 to TRBJ2-2; D unclear. Trimming took 5 bases from V and 1 from J, leaving 11 bases between them. CDR1 and CDR2 from the germline V gene are LNHNV and YYDKDF (reference sequence). This CDR3 is built from 15 residues. CDR3 region: CATSQDGQNTGELFF. CDR3 coding DNA: TGTGCCACCAGCCAGGACGGTCAGAACACCGGGGAGCTGTTTTTT.

This clonotype was detected only a few times. The chain couples TRBV28 to TRBJ2-1; D is unclear. With 2 bases removed from V and 2 bases from J, the gap between germline ends came to 10 bases. Germline V gene lookup returns CDR1 MDHEN and CDR2 SYDVKM. The CDR3 is made up of 15 amino acids. This chain's CDR3 is CASSLLGKTYNEQFF. The CDR3 region has the DNA TGTGCCAGCAGTTTACTGGGTAAGACCTACAATGAGCAGTTCTTC.

The rearrangement uses TRBV15 and TRBJ2-2, with TRBD2 identical over 12 bases. With V trimmed by 0 bases and J by 6 bases, 8 bases remained unmatched. Germline V gives CDR1 LNHNV, CDR2 YYDKDF (reference sequence). This CDR3 contains 18 residues. CDR3 region: CATSRELAGGPSAGELFF. CDR3 nucleotide sequence: TGTGCCACCAGCAGAGAGCTAGCGGGAGGGCCGTCGGCCGGGGAGCTGTTTTTT. Based on the CDR3 plus reference TRBV15 and TRBJ2-2, the full variable domain is DAMVIQNPRYQVTQFGKPVTLSCSQTLNHNVMYWYQQKSSQAPKLLFHYYDKDFNNEADTPDNFQSRRPNTSFCFLDIRSPGLGDTAMYLCATSRELAGGPSAGELFFGEGSRLTVL.

The genes are TRBV6-1 and TRBJ1-1; 9 bases agree with TRBD1. With 0 bases clipped from V and 4 bases from J, the junction kept 6 bases outside the gene matches. This CDR3 spans 16 amino acids. CDR1 and CDR2 from the germline V gene are MNHNS and SASEGT. CDR3 coding DNA: TGTGCCAGCAGTGAAGCGGACAGGGGTGTTGCCACTGAAGCTTTCTTT. Residues: CASSEADRGVATEAFF.

This chain joins TRBV15 and TRBJ1-2, with 7 bases that match TRBD1. V gave up 3 bases and J gave up 4 bases; unmatched junction bases: 5. Germline V gene sequence: CDR1 LNHNV, CDR2 YYDKDF (reference sequence). The CDR3 has 14 amino acids. The CDR3 nucleotides are TGTGCCACCAGCAGGGAACGGGACAGCTATGGCTACACCTTC. Its protein product is CATSRERDSYGYTF.

This clonotype was picked up many times. The chain has TRBV7-2 and TRBJ2-2; 13 bases match TRBD2. V was clipped by 7 bases and J by 7 bases; unmatched bases: 6. The germline CDR1 and CDR2 sequences are SGHTA and FQGNSA. The CDR3 sequence is 15 residues long. CDR3: CASITSGGAGGELFF. CDR3 bases: TGTGCCAGCATCACTAGCGGGGGGGCCGGCGGGGAGCTGTTTTTT.

This chain links TRBV18 with TRBJ1-1; D remains ambiguous. V was pared by 5 bases and J by 3 bases, with 13 bases between. CDR3 size: 14 residues. From germline, CDR1 is KGHSH and CDR2 LQKENI. In DNA form, the CDR3 reads TGTGCCAGCTCAATCCAGGTGAGGGACACTGAAGCTTTCTTT. Its translation is CASSIQVRDTEAFF.